The present T cell receptor (beta chain) was sequenced within a study of T cells after yellow fever vaccination. Overall study context: SMART-Seq v4 Ultra Low Input prepared the low-cell-number fractions. Study results and caveats: Contamination by abundant bulk-population clonotypes could be present in FACS-sorted repertoires.

Trimming pared 2 bases from V and 0 bases from J, leaving 14 bases between. Germline CDR1 SGHNT, CDR2 YYREEE (reference sequence). The CDR3 length is 17 residues. A process of 5'RACE template switching, which added a universal primer site and UMIs, was used to make TCR cDNA. TCRdb recomputed calls from the 5' RACE reads with MiXCR, one row per CDR3 protein. Of 300,000 to 350,000 distinct CDR3 sequences listed, roughly 4% were seen once; the top ten hold about 24%. This clonotype was counted between two and nine times. Its antigen is not known. The chain couples TRBV5-4 to TRBJ1-4, with D perhaps matching TRBD1 (6 bases). The source is a young man who received the YFV17D yellow fever vaccine. The sample consisted of PBMCs, taken 5 days after the yellow fever booster vaccination. CDR3 loop: CASSFQTGPATNEKLFF. The CDR3 coding sequence is TGTGCCAGCAGCTTCCAGACAGGTCCTGCAACTAATGAAAAACTGTTTTTT. Full variable domain (outside the CDR3, taken from reference TRBV5-4 and TRBJ1-4): ETGVTQSPTHLIKTRGQQVTLRCSSQSGHNTVSWYQQALGQGPQFIFQYYREEENGRGNFPPRFSGLQFPNYSSELNVNALELDDSALYLCASSFQTGPATNEKLFFGSGTQLSVL.